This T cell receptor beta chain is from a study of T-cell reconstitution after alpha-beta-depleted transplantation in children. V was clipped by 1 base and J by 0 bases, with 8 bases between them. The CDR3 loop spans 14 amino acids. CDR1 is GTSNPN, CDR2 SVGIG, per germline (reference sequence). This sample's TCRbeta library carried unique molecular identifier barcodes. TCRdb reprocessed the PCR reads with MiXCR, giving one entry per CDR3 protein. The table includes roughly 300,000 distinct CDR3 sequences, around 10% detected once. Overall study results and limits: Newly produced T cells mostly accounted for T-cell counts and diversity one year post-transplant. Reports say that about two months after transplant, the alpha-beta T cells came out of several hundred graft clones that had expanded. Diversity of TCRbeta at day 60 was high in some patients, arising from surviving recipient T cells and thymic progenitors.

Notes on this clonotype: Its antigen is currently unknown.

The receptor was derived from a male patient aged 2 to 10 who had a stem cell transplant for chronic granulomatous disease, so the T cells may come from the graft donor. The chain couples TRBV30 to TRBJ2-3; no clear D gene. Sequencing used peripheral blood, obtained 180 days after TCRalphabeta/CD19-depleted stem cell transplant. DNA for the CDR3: TGTGCCTGGAGTGCTACAGCAAGCACAGATACGCAGTATTTT. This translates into CAWSATASTDTQYF.